The text below deals with one TCR beta chain. Patients at the Seattle site were enrolled during active infection and followed longitudinally. Germline V gene lookup returns CDR1 SGHVS and CDR2 FQNEAQ. V gave up 5 bases and J gave up 0 bases, with 13 bases separating them. The CDR3 spans 15 residues. The sample belongs to a study of blood T cell repertoires in COVID-19. Using immunoSEQ multiplex PCR, the repertoire was profiled, and TCRdb retains in-frame clones only, with some absent. The sample lists about 150,000 clones; about 83% were seen once. This TCR derives from a man aged 25-45 years with COVID-19, enrolled during active disease. Material for sequencing was peripheral blood. The chain employs TRBV7-8 and TRBJ1-2; D uncertain. The DNA for the CDR3 is TGTGCCAGCAGCCTACGAAGCGAGGCTAACTATGGCTACACCTTC. This gives the protein CASSLRSEANYGYTF. The full variable domain, completed using reference TRBV7-8 and TRBJ1-2, is GAGVSQSPRYKVAKRGQDVALRCDPISGHVSLFWYQQALGQGPEFLTYFQNEAQLDKSGLPSDRFFAERPEGSVSTLKIQRTQQEDSAVYLCASSLRSEANYGYTFGSGTRLTVV.